The 14 T cell receptor beta chains below were found in one sample sequenced in a study of blood T cell repertoires in COVID-19. Profiling relied on immunoSEQ multiplex PCR, and the TCRdb table lists in-frame clones only, not all of them. Among a few hundred thousand clones listed, roughly 80% were seen once. Material: PBMCs or T cells enriched from blood (not recorded which). Receptors were obtained from a middle-aged man who had recovered from COVID-19.

This clone was counted between two and nine times. The chain recombines TRBV2 with TRBJ1-1, with D perhaps matching TRBD1 (6 bases). Looked up from germline, CDR1 is SNHLY and CDR2 is FYNNEI. Trimming took 6 bases from V and 2 from J, leaving 13 bases between them. This CDR3 region has 14 residues. CDR3 region: CASRSLRGNTEAFF. CDR3 nucleotide sequence: TGTGCCAGCAGGAGCCTCAGGGGTAACACTGAAGCTTTCTTT.

Note on this clone: Other nucleotide sequences in the sample specify the same CDR3. V gene TRBV29-1 combines with J gene TRBJ1-2; no definite D call. CDR3 length: 11 amino acids. With 6 bases removed from V and 2 bases from J, the gap between germline ends came to 7 bases. Looked up from germline, CDR1 is SQVTM and CDR2 is ANQGSEA. DNA of the CDR3: TGCAGCGTCGGCGGAAACTATGGCTACACCTTC. This codes for CSVGGNYGYTF. Filled out from reference TRBV29-1 and TRBJ1-2, the complete variable domain reads SAVISQKPSRDICQRGTSLTIQCQVDSQVTMMFWYRQQPGQSLTLIATANQGSEATYESGFVIDKFPISRPNLTFSTLTVSNMSPEDSSIYLCSVGGNYGYTFGSGTRLTVV.

This clone has just a few counts. The chain employs TRBV10-2 and TRBJ1-5; no definite D call. Germline CDR1 is WSHSY and CDR2 is SAAADI. CDR3 length equals 12 residues. V was trimmed by 5 bases and J by 7 bases, leaving 9 bases between them. The CDR3 DNA reads TGCGCCAGCAGTTTAAGTCGGCAGCCCCAGCATTTT. It specifies CASSLSRQPQHF.

CDR3 nucleotide sequence: TGTGCCAGCAGCCCAGCGGCGGGGAACTATGGCTACACCTTC. This gives the protein CASSPAAGNYGYTF. The V gene is TRBV11-2, the J gene TRBJ1-2; D ambiguous. Germline assignment: CDR1 SGHAT and CDR2 FQNNGV. Trimming took 5 bases from V and 2 from J, leaving 12 bases between them. This CDR3 is 14 amino acids long.

V is TRBV28 and J is TRBJ1-1; D is unresolved. There are 16 residues in the CDR3. Trimming shortened V by 6 bases and J by 0 bases, and 17 bases separated the two germline ends. Germline V gene sequence: CDR1 MDHEN, CDR2 SYDVKM. Here the CDR3 reads CASRRTAGSMNTEAFF. The CDR3 DNA reads as TGTGCCAGCAGGAGGACGGCGGGGAGCATGAACACTGAAGCTTTCTTT. The variable domain in full, with the rest retrieved from reference TRBV28 and TRBJ1-1, is DVKVTQSSRYLVKRTGEKVFLECVQDMDHENMFWYRQDPGLGLRLIYFSYDVKMKEKGDIPEGYSVSREKKERFSLILESASTNQTSMYLCASRRTAGSMNTEAFFGQGTRLTVV.

V and J are TRBV5-1 and TRBJ1-2, with a weak D call TRBD1 (6 bases). V lost 4 bases and J lost 0, with 28 bases in between. Per the germline V gene, CDR1 is SGHRS and CDR2 is YFSETQ. The CDR3 length is 20 residues. In DNA, the CDR3 is TGCGCCAGCAGCCATCGCCCCCGGACAGCTTCTTTTGTAGCTAACTATGGCTACACCTTC. Encoded protein: CASSHRPRTASFVANYGYTF.

This rearrangement joins TRBV7-2 to TRBJ2-5; the match to TRBD2 covers 11 bases. Germline V gene data show CDR1 as SGHTA and CDR2 as FQGNSA. The CDR3 length is 17 residues. Trimming removed 1 base from V and 2 bases from J; junction bases left unmatched: 6. Here the CDR3 DNA reads TGTGCCAGCAGCTTAGGGCTAGCGGGGGGAAATCAAGAGACCCAGTACTTC. Translating gives CASSLGLAGGNQETQYF.

This sequence joins TRBV25-1 and TRBJ2-7; TRBD1 might be the D (7 bases). Germline CDR1 reads MGHDK; CDR2 reads SYGVNS. Trimming took 4 bases from V and 4 from J, leaving 17 bases between them. This CDR3 has 15 residues. The CDR3, as DNA: TGTGCCAGCAGTGGGACAGGAGGGGGGATGTACGAGCAGTACTTC. Translated, it gives CASSGTGGGMYEQYF.

V usage is TRBV5-1 and J usage is TRBJ2-1; TRBD2 matches 11 bases. With 1 base clipped from V and 7 bases from J, the junction kept 4 bases outside the gene matches. Germline CDR1 and CDR2: SGHRS and YFSETQ. The CDR3 is 15 residues long. The CDR3 loop is CASSLRSGGDNEQFF. CDR3 DNA sequence: TGCGCCAGCAGCTTGCGTAGCGGGGGGGATAATGAGCAGTTCTTC.

The chain carries TRBV20-1 and TRBJ2-1; D perhaps matches TRBD2 (7 bases). Germline V gives CDR1 DFQATT, CDR2 SNEGSKA (reference sequence). This CDR3 has 13 residues. V was clipped by 3 bases and J by 8 bases, with 14 bases between them. In nucleotides, the CDR3 is TGCAGTGCTAGTAGGGGGAGGGGGGATGAGCAGTTCTTC. Translation gives CSASRGRGDEQFF.

The CDR3 DNA is TGTGCCAGCAGCCAATATAAGGGACTAGCGGGAGCCCGGGCCACCGGGGAGCTGTTTTTT. Its protein is CASSQYKGLAGARATGELFF. This chain joins TRBV14 and TRBJ2-2, with 14 bases fitting TRBD2. After removal of 2 bases from V and 4 bases from J, the junction contained 12 bases not matched to a gene. Germline CDR1 SGHDN, CDR2 FVKESK. The CDR3 covers 20 residues.

This chain uses TRBV28 with TRBJ1-6; tentatively, D is TRBD1 (5 bases). The V gene's germline CDR1 is MDHEN and CDR2 SYDVKM. The CDR3 has 15 amino acids. Trimming removed 6 bases from V and 7 bases from J, with 16 bases in between. The CDR3 loop reads CASSPTQGTNSPLHF. CDR3 DNA sequence: TGTGCCAGCAGCCCCACGCAGGGTACAAATTCACCCCTCCACTTT. The variable domain in full, with the rest retrieved from reference TRBV28 and TRBJ1-6, is DVKVTQSSRYLVKRTGEKVFLECVQDMDHENMFWYRQDPGLGLRLIYFSYDVKMKEKGDIPEGYSVSREKKERFSLILESASTNQTSMYLCASSPTQGTNSPLHFGNGTRLTVT.

The chain links TRBV28 to TRBJ2-7; tentatively, D is TRBD2 (6 bases). The V end lost 7 bases, the J end lost 2 bases, and 12 bases lay between the germline ends. This CDR3 has 13 amino acids. The germline CDR1 and CDR2 sequences are MDHEN and SYDVKM. DNA of the CDR3: TGTGCCAGCACCCTGGGGGGAACCTACGAGCAGTACTTC. Its protein product is CASTLGGTYEQYF.

This chain joins TRBV9 and TRBJ1-4; D possibly corresponds to TRBD1 (5 bases). The V end was cut by 0 bases, the J end by 5 bases, with 8 bases between. CDR1 and CDR2 from the germline V gene are SGDLS and YYNGEE. This CDR3 has 14 residues. The CDR3 loop is CASSVGAGNEKLFF. In DNA, the CDR3 is TGTGCCAGCAGCGTAGGGGCAGGGAATGAAAAACTGTTTTTT.